This T cell receptor beta chain was obtained from a study of shared clonotypes between healthy human individuals. Study observations and caveats: Generation probabilities of non-shared clonotypes were lower (relative to those shared by all four donors).

Concerning this clone itself: Antigen unknown.

The V end lost 7 bases, the J end lost 5 bases, and 13 bases lay between the germline ends. From germline, CDR1 is SGDLS and CDR2 YYNGEE. The CDR3 totals 12 residues. Terminally differentiated effector memory CD45RA+ cells were excluded from the naive CD8 cells, which were CD45RO-negative and positively selected for CCR7. Donors were healthy HIV-negative adults without recently reported acute infections or vaccinations. Sequencing was performed with immunoSEQ multiplex PCR; in TCRdb, only in-frame clones are kept and a portion is missing. The data contain 560,000 or so clones, about 96% of them singletons.

The chain recombines TRBV9 with TRBJ2-7; D gene ambiguous. The specimen sequenced was naive CD8+ T cells sorted from blood. The source of this sequence is a woman aged 30 to 39 in good health. The CDR3 region is CASASREDEQYF. As DNA, the CDR3 is TGTGCCAGCGCCTCTAGAGAAGACGAGCAGTACTTC.